This T cell receptor beta chain was sequenced for a study of blood T cell repertoires in COVID-19. As handled by the study authors: Cell counts per sample came from amplifying reference gene primers. The data were produced by immunoSEQ multiplex PCR, yet TCRdb's version contains in-frame clones alone and is incomplete. V, J and clone size are those of that table, while D and trimming were read from the DNA. The sample lists roughly 250,000 clones, around 82% occurring once. CDR1 and CDR2 (germline): MDHEN, SYDVKM. The V end was cut by 6 bases, the J end by 6 bases, with 17 bases between. The CDR3 has 14 residues.

The chain uses TRBV28 and TRBJ1-1; D uncertain. The sequence came from a human donor in a cohort sampled during active COVID-19. The sequenced sample was peripheral blood. CDR3 in amino acids: CASRMSREGAEAFF. CDR3 in DNA: TGTGCCAGCAGGATGAGTCGGGAGGGCGCTGAAGCTTTCTTT.